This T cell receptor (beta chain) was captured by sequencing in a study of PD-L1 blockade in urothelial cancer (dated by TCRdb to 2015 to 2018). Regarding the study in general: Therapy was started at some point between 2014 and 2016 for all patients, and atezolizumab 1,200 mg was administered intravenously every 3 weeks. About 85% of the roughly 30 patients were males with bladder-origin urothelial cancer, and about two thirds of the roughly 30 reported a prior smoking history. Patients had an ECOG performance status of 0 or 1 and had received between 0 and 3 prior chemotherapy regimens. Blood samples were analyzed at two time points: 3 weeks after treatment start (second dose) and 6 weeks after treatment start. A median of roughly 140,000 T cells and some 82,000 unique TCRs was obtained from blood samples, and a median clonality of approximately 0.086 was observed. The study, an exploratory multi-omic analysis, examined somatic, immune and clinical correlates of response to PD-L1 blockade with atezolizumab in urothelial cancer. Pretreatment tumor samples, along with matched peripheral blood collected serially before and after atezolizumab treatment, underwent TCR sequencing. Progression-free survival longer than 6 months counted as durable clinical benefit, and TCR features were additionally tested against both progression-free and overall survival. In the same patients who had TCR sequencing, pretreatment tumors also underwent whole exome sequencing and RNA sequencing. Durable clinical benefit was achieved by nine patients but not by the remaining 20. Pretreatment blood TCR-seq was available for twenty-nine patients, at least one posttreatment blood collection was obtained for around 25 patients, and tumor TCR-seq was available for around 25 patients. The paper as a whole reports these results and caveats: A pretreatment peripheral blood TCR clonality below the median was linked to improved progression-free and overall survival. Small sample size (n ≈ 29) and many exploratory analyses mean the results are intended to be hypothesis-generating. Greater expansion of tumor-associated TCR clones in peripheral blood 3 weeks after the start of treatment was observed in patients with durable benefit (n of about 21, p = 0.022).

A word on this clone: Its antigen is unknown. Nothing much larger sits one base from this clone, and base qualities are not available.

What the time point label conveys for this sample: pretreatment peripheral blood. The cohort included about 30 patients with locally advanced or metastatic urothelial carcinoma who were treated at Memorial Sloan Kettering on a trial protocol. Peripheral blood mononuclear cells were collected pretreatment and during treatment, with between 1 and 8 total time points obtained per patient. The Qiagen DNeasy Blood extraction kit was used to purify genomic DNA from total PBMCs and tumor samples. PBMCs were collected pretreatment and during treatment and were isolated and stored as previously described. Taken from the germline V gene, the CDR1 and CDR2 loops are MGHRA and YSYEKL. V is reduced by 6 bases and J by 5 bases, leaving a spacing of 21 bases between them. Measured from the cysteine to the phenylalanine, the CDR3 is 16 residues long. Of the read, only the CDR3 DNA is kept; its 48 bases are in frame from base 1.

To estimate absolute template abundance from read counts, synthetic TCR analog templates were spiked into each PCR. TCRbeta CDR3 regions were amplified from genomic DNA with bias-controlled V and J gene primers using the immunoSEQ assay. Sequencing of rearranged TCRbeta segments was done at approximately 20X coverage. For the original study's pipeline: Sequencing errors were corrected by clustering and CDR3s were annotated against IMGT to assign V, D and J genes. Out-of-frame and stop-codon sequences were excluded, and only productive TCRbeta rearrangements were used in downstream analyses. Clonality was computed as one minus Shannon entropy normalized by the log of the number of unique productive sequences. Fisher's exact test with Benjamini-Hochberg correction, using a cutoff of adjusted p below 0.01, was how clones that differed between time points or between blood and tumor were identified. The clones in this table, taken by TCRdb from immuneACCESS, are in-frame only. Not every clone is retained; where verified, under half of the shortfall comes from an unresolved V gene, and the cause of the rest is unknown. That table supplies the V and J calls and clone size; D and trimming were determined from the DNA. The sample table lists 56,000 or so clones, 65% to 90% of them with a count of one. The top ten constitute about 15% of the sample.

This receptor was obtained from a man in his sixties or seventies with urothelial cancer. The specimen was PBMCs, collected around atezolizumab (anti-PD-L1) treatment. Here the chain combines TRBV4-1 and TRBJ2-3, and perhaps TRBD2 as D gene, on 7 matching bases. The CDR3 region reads CASRSGGGEEKDTQYF. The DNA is TGCGCCAGCAGGTCGGGGGGCGGAGAGGAGAAAGATACGCAGTATTTT.